The TCR beta chain under discussion was sequenced for a study of blood T cell repertoires in COVID-19. CDR1 and CDR2 from the germline V gene are LNHDA and SQIVND (reference sequence). Unmatched junction bases numbered 5, after V lost 4 bases and J lost 1 base. This CDR3 spans 15 amino acids. Original processing methods: Amplification of reference gene primers provided the estimated nucleated cell counts. Method: immunoSEQ multiplex PCR; TCRdb's copy keeps in-frame clones and lacks some. V, J and clone size were drawn from that table, and D and trimming were deduced from the DNA. The sample contains under 150,000 clones, around 87% of which appear only once.

The receptor comes from a woman aged 55 to 70 with active COVID-19. Sequenced sample: peripheral blood. The chain uses TRBV19 and TRBJ2-5; 8 positions match TRBD1. Written as DNA, the CDR3 is TGTGCCAGTAGTAAAGACAGGGGAATCCAAGAGACCCAGTACTTC. It specifies CASSKDRGIQETQYF.